Listed here are 27 T cell receptor beta chains from one sample, sequenced in a study of T cells after yellow fever vaccination. TCRdb redid the calling of the 5' RACE reads with MiXCR, one entry per CDR3 protein. In the table there are 450,000 to 550,000 distinct CDR3 sequences, 20% to 25% of which are singletons. The sequences come from PBMCs, collected around 3 weeks after the first yellow fever vaccination. The receptors here all came from a man aged 18 to 35 who received the YFV17D yellow fever vaccine.

In this sample, this clonotype turned up a few times. The V call is TRBV7-6, the J call TRBJ2-7; 7 nucleotides agree with TRBD2. Trimming removed 2 bases from V and 4 bases from J; junction bases left unmatched: 5. The CDR3 contains 14 residues. Germline V gives CDR1 SGHVS, CDR2 FNYEAQ. The CDR3 DNA follows: TGTGCCAGCAGCTTAAAGTCCGGGGGGTACGAGCAGTACTTC. Its protein is CASSLKSGGYEQYF.

This clonotype was counted a few times. The chain recombines TRBV28 with TRBJ2-7; 7 bases fit TRBD2. The CDR3 covers 14 residues. Unmatched junction bases numbered 9, after V lost 5 bases and J lost 5 bases. CDR1 is MDHEN, CDR2 SYDVKM, per germline. Here the CDR3 reads CASSGGGGIDEQYV. CDR3 in DNA: TGTGCCAGCAGTGGGGGGGGAGGGATCGACGAGCAGTACGTC.

The chain employs TRBV7-7 and TRBJ2-5, with unresolved D. The ends were cut back, 5 bases at V and 7 bases at J, with 17 bases in the middle. The germline V gene encodes CDR1 SSHAT and CDR2 FNYEAQ (reference sequence). The CDR3 loop spans 14 amino acids. The CDR3 spells CASSPRAGHGTQYF. CDR3 DNA sequence: TGTGCCAGCAGCCCCCGGGCTGGGCATGGGACCCAGTACTTC.

In this sample, this clonotype turned up a few times. The CDR3 DNA follows: TGTGCCAGCAGTCGACAACAGAGAAGCTCTGGAAACACCATATATTTT. Its translation is CASSRQQRSSGNTIYF. The chain employs TRBV6-1 and TRBJ1-3; no definite D call. Trimming shortened V by 5 bases and J by 0 bases, and 14 bases separated the two germline ends. This CDR3 has 16 amino acids. Germline CDR1 MNHNS, CDR2 SASEGT.

The V and J genes are TRBV6-5 and TRBJ2-1; D is perhaps TRBD2 (6 bases). V dropped 3 bases and J dropped 5 bases, with 11 bases sitting between them. Per germline, CDR1 MNHEY and CDR2 SVGAGI. The CDR3 covers 14 residues. DNA of the CDR3: TGTGCCAGCAGTTATGGTGCTAGCGACAATGAGCAGTTCTTC. It is translated as CASSYGASDNEQFF.

The V gene is TRBV24-1, the J gene TRBJ2-1, with 11 bases fitting TRBD1. The J segment lost 10 bases and the V segment lost 5 bases, leaving 6 bases of the junction unmatched. There are 14 residues in the CDR3. Germline lookup yields CDR1 KGHDR and CDR2 SFDVKD. CDR3 nucleotide sequence: TGTGCCACCAGTGGTGGACAGGGGGCGGGGGAGCAGTTCTTC. Amino acids: CATSGGQGAGEQFF.

A few counts support this clonotype. The DNA for the CDR3 is TGTGCCAGCAGGGCAATAACTAGCGGGGGCTACAATGAGCAGTTCTTC. Protein sequence: CASRAITSGGYNEQFF. The chain couples TRBV7-2 to TRBJ2-1, with 11 bases identical to TRBD2. CDR1 is SGHTA and CDR2 is FQGNSA in the germline V gene. The CDR3 is 16 amino acids. V dropped 6 bases and J dropped 3; count of bases not matched to a gene: 7.

This clonotype has more than one count but fewer than ten. This chain links TRBV20-1 with TRBJ2-3, with 7 bases matching TRBD2. Germline V lookup: CDR1 DFQATT, CDR2 SNEGSKA (reference sequence). The CDR3 loop spans 13 amino acids. CDR3 bases: TGCAGAGAGCCGGGAGGATTGCCAGATACGCAGTATTTT. Its protein is CREPGGLPDTQYF.

This clonotype was seen a handful of times. This chain joins TRBV12-5 and TRBJ2-5, with TRBD2 as a possible D gene (5 bases). This CDR3 spans 13 amino acids. Looked up from germline, CDR1 is LGHNT and CDR2 is FRNRAP. V was pared by 4 bases and J by 2 bases, with 8 bases between. This CDR3 is CASGSPGQETQYF. The CDR3 DNA follows: TGTGCTAGTGGTTCGCCGGGACAAGAGACCCAGTACTTC.

This clonotype was observed a few times. V is TRBV28 and J is TRBJ2-1, with 10 bases lining up with TRBD1. This CDR3 spans 15 amino acids. Germline CDR1 MDHEN, CDR2 SYDVKM. Germline trimming cut 2 bases from V and 9 bases from J; bases unmatched to any gene: 7. The CDR3 sequence is CASSLPDRGPGEQFF. The CDR3 nucleotides are TGTGCCAGCAGTTTACCCGACAGGGGGCCGGGTGAGCAGTTCTTC. Combining the CDR3 with reference TRBV28 and TRBJ2-1 gives the whole variable domain DVKVTQSSRYLVKRTGEKVFLECVQDMDHENMFWYRQDPGLGLRLIYFSYDVKMKEKGDIPEGYSVSREKKERFSLILESASTNQTSMYLCASSLPDRGPGEQFFGPGTRLTVL.

This clonotype has a handful of counts. The chain is built from TRBV20-1 and TRBJ2-1, with 8 bases that match TRBD2. Trimming took 5 bases from V and 2 from J; bases not matched to a gene: 11. This CDR3 has 16 residues. Germline assignment: CDR1 DFQATT and CDR2 SNEGSKA (reference sequence). The CDR3 DNA reads as TGCAGTGCTTGCGTTGCGGGGGGCGAAGCCTACAATGAGCAGTTCTTC. Its protein is CSACVAGGEAYNEQFF.

A few counts support this clonotype. The J gene is TRBJ2-7, the V gene TRBV7-9; D is possibly TRBD2 (6 bases). Per the germline V gene, CDR1 is SEHNR and CDR2 is FQNEAQ (reference sequence). Trimming cost V 1 base and J 6 bases, with 13 bases left between them. The CDR3 consists of 14 residues. The CDR3 DNA reads as TGTGCCAGCAGCTTAGGGACTACCCTCCGCGAGCAGTACTTC. As protein: CASSLGTTLREQYF. Supplemented by reference TRBV7-9 and TRBJ2-7, the full variable domain reads DTGVSQNPRHKITKRGQNVTFRCDPISEHNRLYWYRQTLGQGPEFLTYFQNEAQLEKSRLLSDRFSAERPKGSFSTLEIQRTEQGDSAMYLCASSLGTTLREQYFGPGTRLTVT.

There are a few counts of this clonotype. The gene calls are TRBV4-2 and TRBJ1-5; D not resolved. CDR3 length equals 15 residues. V shed 0 bases and J shed 4 bases, with 10 bases lying between them. CDR1 is LGHNA and CDR2 is YNFKEQ in the germline V gene. Here the CDR3 reads CASSQEWVLNQPQHF. The DNA of the CDR3 is TGTGCCAGCAGCCAAGAGTGGGTGTTAAATCAGCCCCAGCATTTT.

The chain links TRBV11-1 to TRBJ2-1, with no clear D. The CDR3 contains 15 residues. CDR1 and CDR2 (germline): SGHAT, FQDESV (reference sequence). The V end was cut by 5 bases, the J end by 5 bases, with 16 bases between. CDR3 sequence reads: CASSPDGLRNNEQFF. CDR3 DNA: TGTGCCAGCAGCCCGGACGGATTGAGAAACAATGAGCAGTTCTTC.

The V gene is TRBV11-2, the J gene TRBJ1-2, with 8 positions matching TRBD1. V lost 5 bases and J lost 3; bases outside the gene matches: 17. Germline CDR1 is SGHAT and CDR2 is FQNNGV. The CDR3 is made up of 18 amino acids. The CDR3 coding sequence is TGTGCCAGCAGCCGAGCAAACTTGAGACAGGGGTTCCACTATGGCTACACCTTC. The encoded protein is CASSRANLRQGFHYGYTF.

A few counts support this clonotype. V is TRBV29-1 and J is TRBJ2-7, with D tentatively TRBD1 or TRBD2 (7 bases each). CDR1 and CDR2 (germline): SQVTM, ANQGSEA. The length of the CDR3 is 13 residues. Trimming took 5 bases from V and 6 from J, leaving 17 bases between them. CDR3 region: CSVLYREGAEQYF. DNA of the CDR3: TGCAGCGTTTTGTACAGGGAGGGGGCCGAGCAGTACTTC.

The V gene is TRBV10-3, the J gene TRBJ1-5; a weak D match, TRBD1 (6 bases). The CDR3 is made up of 15 amino acids. The germline V gene has CDR1 ENHRY and CDR2 SYGVKD. Trimming pared 3 bases from V and 2 bases from J, leaving 11 bases between. CDR3 in amino acids: CAISDRGGGNQPQHF. The CDR3 nucleotides read TGTGCCATCAGTGACAGGGGAGGTGGCAATCAGCCCCAGCATTTT.

The chain recombines TRBV7-3 with TRBJ1-1; TRBD1 agrees at 7 bases. Germline values: CDR1 SGHTA, CDR2 FQGTGA. This CDR3 is 14 amino acids long. Trimming took 5 bases from V and 4 from J; bases not matched to a gene: 7. This CDR3 is CASSPQGLGTEAFF. The CDR3 nucleotides are TGTGCCAGCAGCCCACAGGGGTTGGGCACTGAAGCTTTCTTT.

This clonotype came up many times. V usage is TRBV15 and J usage is TRBJ2-5; D unclear. Germline V gene lookup returns CDR1 LNHNV and CDR2 YYDKDF (reference sequence). V was trimmed by 3 bases and J by 1 base, leaving 12 bases between them. The CDR3 is 15 residues long. Written as DNA, the CDR3 is TGTGCCACCAGCAGCTTTAGGTCTTTCCAAGAGACCCAGTACTTC. Encoded protein: CATSSFRSFQETQYF.

This clonotype appeared a few times. The J gene is TRBJ2-1, the V gene TRBV4-3, with no clear D. Trimming removed 4 bases from V and 6 bases from J, with 22 bases in between. In germline, CDR1 is LGHNA, CDR2 YSLEER. The CDR3 has 17 residues. This chain's CDR3 is CASSPDYMVRQVNEQFF. CDR3 in DNA: TGCGCCAGCAGCCCTGATTACATGGTCCGACAAGTCAATGAGCAGTTCTTC.

The gene calls are TRBV12-3 or TRBV12-4 and TRBJ1-1; no firm D call. V dropped 6 bases and J dropped 6 bases, with 17 bases sitting between them. The CDR3 sequence is 14 residues long. The CDR3 protein is CASSPRTAFPEAFF. CDR3 coding DNA: TGTGCCAGCAGCCCTCGTACAGCTTTTCCTGAAGCTTTCTTT.

This clonotype has only a few counts. This rearrangement joins TRBV28 to TRBJ1-4; D is undetermined. The length of the CDR3 is 16 residues. Trimming shortened V by 1 base and J by 7 bases, and 16 bases separated the two germline ends. In germline, CDR1 is MDHEN, CDR2 SYDVKM. CDR3 in DNA: TGTGCCAGCAGTTTATCGGACTCCACTTTCGGTGAAAAACTGTTTTTT. Amino acid sequence: CASSLSDSTFGEKLFF.

V gene TRBV27 combines with J gene TRBJ2-2; no definite D call. The CDR3 covers 12 residues. Per germline, CDR1 MNHEY and CDR2 SMNVEV (reference sequence). The V end was cut by 0 bases, the J end by 7 bases, with 3 bases between. The CDR3 coding sequence is TGTGCCAGCAGTTTATCTAACGGGGAGCTGTTTTTT. As protein: CASSLSNGELFF.

The V and J genes are TRBV5-1 and TRBJ2-7; D may match TRBD1 or TRBD2 (5 bases each). V was clipped by 0 bases and J by 1 base, with 14 bases between them. Germline CDR1 and CDR2: SGHRS and YFSETQ. The CDR3 length is 16 residues. CDR3 protein: CASSLDPGLSSYEQYV. CDR3 DNA: TGCGCCAGCAGCTTGGATCCGGGGCTATCGTCCTACGAGCAGTACGTC.

V and J are TRBV29-1 and TRBJ1-2; D uncertain. V was shortened by 0 bases and J by 4 bases, with 12 bases between the two germline ends. This CDR3 is 14 amino acids long. Germline CDR1 SQVTM, CDR2 ANQGSEA. The CDR3 loop reads CSVEDWARGYGYTF. The CDR3 bases are TGCAGCGTTGAAGATTGGGCGCGCGGCTATGGCTACACCTTC.

This clonotype was counted only a few times. The chain joins TRBV7-2 to TRBJ2-7; TRBD1 agrees at 8 bases. Germline-derived CDR1 and CDR2 are SGHTA and FQGNSA. The CDR3 extends over 15 amino acids. V gave up 5 bases and J gave up 3 bases; unmatched junction bases: 9. CDR3 bases: TGTGCCAGCAGCGGAAGTTTCGGACAGGGCTACGAGCAGTACTTC. It codes for CASSGSFGQGYEQYF.

The rearrangement joins TRBV20-1 to TRBJ1-5; weak D call: TRBD1 (5 bases). CDR3 size: 13 residues. In germline, CDR1 is DFQATT, CDR2 SNEGSKA (reference sequence). The ends were cut back, 5 bases at V and 0 bases at J, with 8 bases in the middle. The CDR3 sequence is CSASGGSNQPQHF. CDR3 in DNA: TGCAGTGCTTCCGGGGGTAGCAATCAGCCCCAGCATTTT.